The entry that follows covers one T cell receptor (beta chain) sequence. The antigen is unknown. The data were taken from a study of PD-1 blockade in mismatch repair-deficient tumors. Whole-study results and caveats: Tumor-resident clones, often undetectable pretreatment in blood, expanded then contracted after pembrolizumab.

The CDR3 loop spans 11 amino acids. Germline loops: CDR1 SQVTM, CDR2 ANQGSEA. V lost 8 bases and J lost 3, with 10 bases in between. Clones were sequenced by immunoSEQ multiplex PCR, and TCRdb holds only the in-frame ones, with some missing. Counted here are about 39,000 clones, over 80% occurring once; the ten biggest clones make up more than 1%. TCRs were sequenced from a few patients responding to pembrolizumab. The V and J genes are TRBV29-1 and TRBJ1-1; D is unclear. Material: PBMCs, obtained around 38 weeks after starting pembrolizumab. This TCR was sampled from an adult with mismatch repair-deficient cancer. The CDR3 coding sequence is TGCAGCCCCTATTCGGACACTGAAGCTTTCTTT. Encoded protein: CSPYSDTEAFF.